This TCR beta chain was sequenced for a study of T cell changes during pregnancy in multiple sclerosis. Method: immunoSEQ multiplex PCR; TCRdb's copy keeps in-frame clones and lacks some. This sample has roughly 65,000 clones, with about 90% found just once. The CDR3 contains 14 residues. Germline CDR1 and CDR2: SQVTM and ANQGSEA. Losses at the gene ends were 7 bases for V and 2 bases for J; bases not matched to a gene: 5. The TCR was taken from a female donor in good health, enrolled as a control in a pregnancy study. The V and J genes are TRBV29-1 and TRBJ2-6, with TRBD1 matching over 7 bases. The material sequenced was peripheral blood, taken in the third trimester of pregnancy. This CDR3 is CSALQGTGANVLTF. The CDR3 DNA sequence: TGCAGCGCCCTACAGGGGACTGGGGCCAACGTCCTGACTTTC.